These 9 T cell receptor beta chains were all obtained from the same sample, sequenced in a study of shared clonotypes between healthy human individuals. The method was immunoSEQ multiplex PCR; TCRdb's version includes in-frame clones alone and lacks a portion of them. Here the sample spans about 2.1 million clones, 93% being singletons. The naive CD8 fraction comprised CD45RO-negative cells positively selected for CCR7 and excluded terminally differentiated effector memory CD45RA+ cells. The sample taken for sequencing was naive CD8+ T cells from PBMCs. These receptors were taken from a man aged 18 to 30 in good health. Some clones in this sample may be carry-over from other donors' samples.

CDR3 region: CASSVSILLAEARNEQFF. The DNA of the CDR3 is TGTGCCAGCAGTGTTTCCATCCTCCTAGCGGAGGCGCGTAATGAGCAGTTCTTC. V and J are TRBV27 and TRBJ2-1; TRBD2 matches 7 bases. Trimming cost V 5 bases and J 7 bases; bases outside gene matches: 20. The CDR3 extends over 18 amino acids. CDR1 and CDR2 from the germline V gene are MNHEY and SMNVEV (reference sequence).

As to this clone: Different DNA sequences within this sample yield the same CDR3. The chain employs TRBV6-5 and TRBJ2-1, with a weak D call TRBD2 (5 bases). This CDR3 is built from 12 residues. CDR1 and CDR2 from the germline V gene are MNHEY and SVGAGI. V was pared by 6 bases and J by 6 bases, with 9 bases between. The CDR3 protein is CASSLAGNEQFF. CDR3 coding DNA: TGTGCCAGCAGCCTAGCAGGCAATGAGCAGTTCTTC.

V and J are TRBV30 and TRBJ1-1; TRBD1 might be the D (6 bases). Per germline, CDR1 GTSNPN and CDR2 SVGIG (reference sequence). The CDR3 extends over 10 amino acids. V was trimmed by 4 bases and J by 7 bases, leaving 7 bases between them. The CDR3 region is CAWKGGEAFF. The CDR3 coding sequence is TGTGCCTGGAAAGGGGGTGAAGCTTTCTTT.

The rearrangement links TRBV7-2 to TRBJ2-5; maybe TRBD2 (6 bases). Germline CDR1 reads SGHTA; CDR2 reads FQGNSA. The length of the CDR3 is 15 residues. V lost 5 bases and J 2 bases, leaving 15 bases between the germline ends. The CDR3, as DNA: TGTGCCAGCAGCCGCTTTGGTGGGGGGCAAGAGACCCAGTACTTC. This sequence encodes CASSRFGGGQETQYF.

The genes are TRBV7-9 and TRBJ1-2; D call uncertain. The CDR3 has 13 residues. Germline lookup yields CDR1 SEHNR and CDR2 FQNEAQ (reference sequence). The germline V and J ends were trimmed by 8 bases and 6 bases, with 16 bases remaining between them. CDR3 DNA: TGTGCCAGCGGGTTAGGAGTCAGCCATGGCTACACCTTC. Protein: CASGLGVSHGYTF.

The chain employs TRBV9 and TRBJ1-2, with 8 bases fitting TRBD1. The length of the CDR3 is 14 residues. V shed 0 bases, J shed 8 bases, and the junction held 6 bases outside the gene matches. Germline V gene data show CDR1 as SGDLS and CDR2 as YYNGEE. This CDR3 reads CASSVADRAVGYTF. The CDR3 DNA reads as TGTGCCAGCAGCGTAGCGGACAGGGCCGTGGGCTACACCTTC.

A word on this clone: This specimen includes other DNA sequences encoding the same CDR3. The gene calls are TRBV19 and TRBJ2-7; 10 bases are shared with TRBD1. The germline CDR1 and CDR2 sequences are LNHDA and SQIVND (reference sequence). Trimming removed 4 bases from V and 0 bases from J; junction bases left unmatched: 3. The length of the CDR3 is 15 residues. The CDR3 here is CASSTRTGGSYEQYF. The DNA for the CDR3 is TGTGCCAGTAGTACGCGGACAGGGGGCTCCTACGAGCAGTACTTC.

With regard to this clone: A read error is possible here, since a much larger clone lies one base away. This same CDR3 is encoded by further DNA sequences in the sample. V gene TRBV7-8 combines with J gene TRBJ1-5; D not certain. Germline V gene data show CDR1 as SGHVS and CDR2 as FQNEAQ. V lost 1 base, J lost 4 bases, and 2 bases lay in between. This CDR3 has 12 residues. The CDR3 DNA follows: TGTGCCAGCAGCTTAGGAAATCAGCCCCAGCATTTT. It yields the protein CASSLGNQPQHF.

The chain carries TRBV19 and TRBJ1-3; unclear D gene. Trimming stripped 6 bases from V and 3 bases from J, with 9 bases between. The CDR3 is made up of 13 amino acids. Germline V CDR1 and CDR2: LNHDA, SQIVND (reference sequence). This chain's CDR3 is CASSADYGNTIYF. For the CDR3, the DNA is TGTGCCAGTAGCGCGGATTATGGAAACACCATATATTTT.